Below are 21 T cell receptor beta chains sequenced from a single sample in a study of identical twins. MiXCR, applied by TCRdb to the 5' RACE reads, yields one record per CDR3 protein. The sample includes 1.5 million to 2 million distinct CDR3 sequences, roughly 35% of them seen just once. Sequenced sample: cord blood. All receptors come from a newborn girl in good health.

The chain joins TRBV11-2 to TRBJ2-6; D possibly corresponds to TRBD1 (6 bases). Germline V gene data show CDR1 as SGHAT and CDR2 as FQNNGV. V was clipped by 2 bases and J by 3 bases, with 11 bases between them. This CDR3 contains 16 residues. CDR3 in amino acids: CASSLPYRVGANVLTF. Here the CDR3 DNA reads TGTGCCAGCAGCTTACCCTACAGGGTTGGGGCCAACGTCCTGACTTTC.

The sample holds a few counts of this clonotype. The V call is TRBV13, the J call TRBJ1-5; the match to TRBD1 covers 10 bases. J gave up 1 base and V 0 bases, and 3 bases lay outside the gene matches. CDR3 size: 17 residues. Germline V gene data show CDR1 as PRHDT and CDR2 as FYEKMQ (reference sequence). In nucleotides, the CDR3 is TGTGCCAGCAGCTTAGGCCAGGGACAGGGGAGCAATCAGCCCCAGCATTTT. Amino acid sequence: CASSLGQGQGSNQPQHF.

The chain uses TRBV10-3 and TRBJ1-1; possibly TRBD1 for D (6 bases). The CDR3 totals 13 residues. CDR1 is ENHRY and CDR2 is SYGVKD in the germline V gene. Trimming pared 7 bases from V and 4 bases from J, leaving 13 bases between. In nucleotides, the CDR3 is TGTGCCATCACTACAGGGCCCGTCACTGAAGCTTTCTTT. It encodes CAITTGPVTEAFF.

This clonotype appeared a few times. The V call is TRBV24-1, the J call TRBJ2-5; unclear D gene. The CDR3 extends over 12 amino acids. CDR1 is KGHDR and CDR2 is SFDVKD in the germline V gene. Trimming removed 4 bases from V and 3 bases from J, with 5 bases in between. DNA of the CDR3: TGTGCCACCAGTGAAGAGGAAGAGACCCAGTACTTC. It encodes CATSEEEETQYF.

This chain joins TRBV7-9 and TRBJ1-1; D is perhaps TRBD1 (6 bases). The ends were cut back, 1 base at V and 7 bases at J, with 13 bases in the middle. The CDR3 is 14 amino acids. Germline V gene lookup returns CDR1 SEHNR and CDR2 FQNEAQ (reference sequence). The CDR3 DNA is TGTGCCAGCAGCTTAGTCTCAGGGGTTTTTGAAGCTTTCTTT. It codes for CASSLVSGVFEAFF.

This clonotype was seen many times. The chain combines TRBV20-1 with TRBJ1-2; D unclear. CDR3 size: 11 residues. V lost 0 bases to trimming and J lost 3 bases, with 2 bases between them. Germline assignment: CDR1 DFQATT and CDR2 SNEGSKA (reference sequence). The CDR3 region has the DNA TGCAGTGCTAGAGACGACTATGGCTACACCTTC. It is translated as CSARDDYGYTF.

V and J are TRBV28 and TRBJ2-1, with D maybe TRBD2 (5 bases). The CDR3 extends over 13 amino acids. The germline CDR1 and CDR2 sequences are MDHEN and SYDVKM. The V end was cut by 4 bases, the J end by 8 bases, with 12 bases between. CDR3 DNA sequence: TGTGCCAGCAGTTCACTAGTTCGGGATGAGCAGTTCTTC. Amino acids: CASSSLVRDEQFF.

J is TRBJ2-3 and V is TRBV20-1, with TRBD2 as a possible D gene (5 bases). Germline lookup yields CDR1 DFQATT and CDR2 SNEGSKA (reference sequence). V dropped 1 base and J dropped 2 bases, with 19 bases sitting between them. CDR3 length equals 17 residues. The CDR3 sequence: CSARALSRGLLTDTQYF. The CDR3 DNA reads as TGCAGTGCTAGAGCGCTCTCTCGAGGGCTACTCACAGATACGCAGTATTTT.

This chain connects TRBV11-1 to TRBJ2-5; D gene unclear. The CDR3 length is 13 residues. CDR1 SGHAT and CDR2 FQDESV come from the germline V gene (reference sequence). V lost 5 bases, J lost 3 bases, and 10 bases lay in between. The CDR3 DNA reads TGTGCCAGCAGCCCGTACCAGGAAGAGACCCAGTACTTC. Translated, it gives CASSPYQEETQYF.

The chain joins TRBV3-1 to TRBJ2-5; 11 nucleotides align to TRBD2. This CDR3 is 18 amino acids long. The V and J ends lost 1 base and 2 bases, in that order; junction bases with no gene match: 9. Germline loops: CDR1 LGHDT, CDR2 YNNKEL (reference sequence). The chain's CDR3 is CASSQGSLAGARQETQYF. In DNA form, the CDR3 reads TGTGCCAGCAGCCAAGGGTCACTAGCGGGGGCTCGACAAGAGACCCAGTACTTC.

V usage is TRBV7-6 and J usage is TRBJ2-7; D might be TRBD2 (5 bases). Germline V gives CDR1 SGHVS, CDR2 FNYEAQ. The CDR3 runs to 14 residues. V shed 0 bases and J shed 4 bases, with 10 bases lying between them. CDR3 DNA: TGTGCCAGCAGCTTAGCTTACCCGGGGTACGAGCAGTACTTC. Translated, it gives CASSLAYPGYEQYF.

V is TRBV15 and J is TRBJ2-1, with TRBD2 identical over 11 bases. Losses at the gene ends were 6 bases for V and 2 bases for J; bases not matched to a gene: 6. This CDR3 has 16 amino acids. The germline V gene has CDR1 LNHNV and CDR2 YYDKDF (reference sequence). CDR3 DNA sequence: TGTGCCACCAGAAATAGCGGGAGGGCCGCCTACAATGAGCAGTTCTTC. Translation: CATRNSGRAAYNEQFF.

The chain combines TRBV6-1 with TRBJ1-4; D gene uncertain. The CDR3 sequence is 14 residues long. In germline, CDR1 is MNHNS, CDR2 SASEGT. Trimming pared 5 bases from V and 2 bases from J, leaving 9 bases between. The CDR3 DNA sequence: TGTGCCAGCAGTCGACGTTTGACTAATGAAAAACTGTTTTTT. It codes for CASSRRLTNEKLFF.

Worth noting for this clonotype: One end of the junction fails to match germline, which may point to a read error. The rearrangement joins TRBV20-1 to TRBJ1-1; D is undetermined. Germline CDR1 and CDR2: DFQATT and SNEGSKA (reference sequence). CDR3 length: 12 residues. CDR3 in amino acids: CSDRDGNSKAFF. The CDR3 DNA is TGCAGTGATAGAGATGGAAACAGTAAAGCTTTCTTT.

The CDR3 bases are TGTGCCAGCACCAGGGACCGAGCTAACTATGGCTACACCTTC. Translation: CASTRDRANYGYTF. The chain combines TRBV7-8 with TRBJ1-2, with a possible D match to TRBD1 (5 bases). The CDR3 spans 14 residues. From germline, CDR1 is SGHVS and CDR2 FQNEAQ. V lost 7 bases and J lost 0, with 12 bases in between.

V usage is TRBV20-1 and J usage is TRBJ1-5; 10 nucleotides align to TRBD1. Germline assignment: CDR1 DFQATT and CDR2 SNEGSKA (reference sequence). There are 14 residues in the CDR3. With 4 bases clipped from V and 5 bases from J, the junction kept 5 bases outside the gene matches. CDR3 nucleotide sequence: TGCAGTGCTACAAAGGACAGGGGGTATCAGCCCCAGCATTTT. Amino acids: CSATKDRGYQPQHF.

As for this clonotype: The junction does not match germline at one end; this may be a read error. This CDR3 reads CAGSPPTTDTQYF. Written as DNA, the CDR3 is TGTGCCGGCAGCCCGCCGACCACAGATACGCAGTATTTT. This chain links TRBV3-1 with TRBJ2-3; D uncertain. The CDR3 is 13 residues long. CDR1 and CDR2 (germline): LGHDT, YNNKEL (reference sequence).

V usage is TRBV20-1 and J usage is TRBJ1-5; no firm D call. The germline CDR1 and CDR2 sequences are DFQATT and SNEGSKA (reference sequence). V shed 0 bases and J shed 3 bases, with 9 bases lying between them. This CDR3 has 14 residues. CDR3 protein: CSARDARYNQPQHF. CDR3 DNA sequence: TGCAGTGCTAGAGATGCCCGCTACAATCAGCCCCAGCATTTT.

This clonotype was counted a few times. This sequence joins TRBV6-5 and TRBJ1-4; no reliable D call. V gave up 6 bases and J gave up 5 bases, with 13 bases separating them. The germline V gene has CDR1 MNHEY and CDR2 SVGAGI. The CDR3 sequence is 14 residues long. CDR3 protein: CASRPYLGNEKLFF. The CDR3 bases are TGTGCCAGCAGACCGTACCTGGGGAATGAAAAACTGTTTTTT.

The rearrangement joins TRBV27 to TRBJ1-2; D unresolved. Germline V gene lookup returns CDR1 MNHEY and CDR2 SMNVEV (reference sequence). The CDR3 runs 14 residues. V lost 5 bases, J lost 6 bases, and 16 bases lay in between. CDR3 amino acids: CASSVSPGLDGYTF. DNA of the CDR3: TGTGCCAGCAGTGTAAGTCCTGGGTTGGATGGCTACACCTTC.

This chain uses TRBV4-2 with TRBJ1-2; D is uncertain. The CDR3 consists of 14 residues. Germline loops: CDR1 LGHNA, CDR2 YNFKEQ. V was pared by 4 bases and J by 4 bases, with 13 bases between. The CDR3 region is CASSRVVEGYGYTF. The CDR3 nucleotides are TGTGCCAGCAGCCGAGTAGTTGAGGGCTATGGCTACACCTTC.